The 32 T cell receptor beta chains reported below all come from one sample, sequenced in a study of post-analysis software for immune sequencing data. Their specific antigens are unknown. Incorporated into the TCR beta cDNA libraries were unique molecular identifiers, which served to reduce PCR and sequencing biases. MiXCR was run by TCRdb on the PCR reads, yielding one entry per CDR3 protein. The sample holds 350,000 to 500,000 distinct CDR3 sequences, more than 30% seen once. Whole-study findings and limits: In patients, TRBV5-6, TRBV5-1 and TRBV20-1 belonged to four or five TRBV segments found more frequently than in controls.

What was sequenced was blood. The source is a girl aged 2 to 10 with multiple sclerosis.

The genes are TRBV29-1 and TRBJ2-7; TRBD1 matches 7 bases. The V gene end was trimmed by 6 bases and the J gene end by 6 bases; junction bases not matched to a gene: 5. This CDR3 has 11 amino acids. In germline, CDR1 is SQVTM, CDR2 ANQGSEA. The CDR3 spells CSVRQGAEQYF. Here the CDR3 DNA reads TGCAGCGTCAGACAGGGAGCCGAGCAGTACTTC.

A word on this clonotype: This may be a read error, as it is one base from a much larger clone. The chain employs TRBV12-3 or TRBV12-4 and TRBJ1-5, with TRBD1 as a possible D gene (5 bases). This CDR3 has 16 residues. V lost 7 bases and J 6 bases, leaving 22 bases between the germline ends. CDR3 residues: CASTAPEGKGTQPQHF. Here the CDR3 DNA reads TGTGCCAGCACCGCCCCGGAGGGGAAAGGCACTCAGCCCCAGCATTTT.

There are a few counts of this clonotype. V and J are TRBV10-2 and TRBJ1-6, with D unresolved. The CDR3 runs to 14 residues. Germline V gives CDR1 WSHSY, CDR2 SAAADI. Between the trimmed V and J ends, which lost 2 bases and 7 bases, there was a span of 9 bases. The CDR3 nucleotides read TGCGCCAGCAGTGAGACTAACAAGAATTCACCCCTCCACTTT. This translates into CASSETNKNSPLHF.

The rearrangement links TRBV20-1 to TRBJ2-5, with D tentatively TRBD1 or TRBD2 (6 bases each). This CDR3 is built from 13 residues. Germline CDR1 is DFQATT and CDR2 is SNEGSKA (reference sequence). Trimming pared 3 bases from V and 5 bases from J, leaving 13 bases between. The chain's CDR3 is CSASGGRKETQYF. Here the CDR3 DNA reads TGCAGTGCTAGCGGGGGCCGGAAGGAGACCCAGTACTTC.

The chain employs TRBV7-2 and TRBJ2-7, with a weak D call TRBD1 (5 bases). CDR3 length: 13 amino acids. Germline V CDR1 and CDR2: SGHTA, FQGNSA. V was cut by 6 bases and J by 2 bases, with 11 bases left in between. The CDR3 sequence: CASRMGQTYEQYF. In nucleotides, the CDR3 is TGTGCCAGCAGGATGGGGCAAACCTACGAGCAGTACTTC.

This chain joins TRBV5-5 and TRBJ2-4; 8 bases map to TRBD2. Germline trimming cut 1 base from V and 6 bases from J; bases unmatched to any gene: 6. The CDR3 is 15 residues long. CDR1 is SGHKS, CDR2 YYEKEE, per germline (reference sequence). CDR3 in DNA: TGTGCCAGCAGCTTGACGGGGGGGCGGGGAAACATTCAGTACTTC. It specifies CASSLTGGRGNIQYF. Based on the CDR3 plus reference TRBV5-5 and TRBJ2-4, the full variable domain is DAGVTQSPTHLIKTRGQQVTLRCSPISGHKSVSWYQQVLGQGPQFIFQYYEKEERGRGNFPDRFSARQFPNYSSELNVNALLLGDSALYLCASSLTGGRGNIQYFGAGTRLSVL.

The sample holds a few counts of this clonotype. This chain uses TRBV7-3 with TRBJ2-1, with 13 bases aligning to TRBD2. Trimming cost V 0 bases and J 10 bases; bases outside gene matches: 12. CDR3 size: 18 residues. The germline V gene encodes CDR1 SGHTA and CDR2 FQGTGA. The DNA for the CDR3 is TGTGCCAGCAGCTTAACGGGGTCGGGAACTAGCGGGAGGGTGGAGCAGTTCTTC. Residues: CASSLTGSGTSGRVEQFF.

This clonotype was detected only a few times. The chain links TRBV12-3 or TRBV12-4 to TRBJ2-1; TRBD1 matches 9 bases. CDR3 length equals 14 residues. V gave up 6 bases and J gave up 6 bases; unmatched junction bases: 6. The CDR3 reads CASSLRQGGNEQFF. The CDR3 bases are TGTGCCAGCAGCCTCAGACAGGGGGGCAATGAGCAGTTCTTC.

CDR3 region: CASSPTGQDQPQHF. The CDR3 coding sequence is TGTGCCAGCTCACCCACCGGACAGGATCAGCCCCAGCATTTT. The chain has TRBV18 and TRBJ1-5, with 7 bases that match TRBD1. After removal of 3 bases from V and 5 bases from J, the junction contained 4 bases not matched to a gene. Germline CDR1 KGHSH, CDR2 LQKENI. This CDR3 has 14 amino acids.

The table lists this clonotype with a few counts. The rearrangement links TRBV7-2 to TRBJ2-5; D remains unclear. V gave up 2 bases and J gave up 0 bases, with 10 bases separating them. CDR3 size: 15 residues. Germline CDR1 SGHTA, CDR2 FQGNSA. The CDR3 protein is CASSLPGSDQETQYF. Written as DNA, the CDR3 is TGTGCCAGCAGCTTACCGGGCTCGGACCAAGAGACCCAGTACTTC. The full variable domain, in which reference TRBV7-2 and TRBJ2-5 provide the parts outside the CDR3, is GAGVSQSPSNKVTEKGKDVELRCDPISGHTALYWYRQSLGQGLEFLIYFQGNSAPDKSGLPSDRFSAERTGGSVSTLTIQRTQQEDSAVYLCASSLPGSDQETQYFGPGTRLLVL.

The genes are TRBV2 and TRBJ2-7, with D perhaps matching TRBD1 or TRBD2 (5 bases each). There are 13 residues in the CDR3. Germline CDR1 is SNHLY and CDR2 is FYNNEI. V was pared by 6 bases and J by 3 bases, with 12 bases between. This chain's CDR3 is CASREPGSYEQYF. In nucleotides, the CDR3 is TGTGCCAGCAGGGAGCCAGGGAGCTACGAGCAGTACTTC.

This clonotype was seen a handful of times. CDR3 nucleotides: TGTGCCAGCAATCGCGGGGGACAGGAGGGATGGGGGGAGCAGTACTTC. Translation: CASNRGGQEGWGEQYF. The rearrangement links TRBV27 to TRBJ2-7, with D perhaps TRBD1 (8 bases). Germline V lookup: CDR1 MNHEY, CDR2 SMNVEV (reference sequence). CDR3 length equals 16 residues. V lost 7 bases and J 7 bases, leaving 26 bases between the germline ends.

This rearrangement joins TRBV30 to TRBJ1-5; D is undetermined. This CDR3 spans 15 amino acids. V lost 1 base, J lost 1 base, and 11 bases lay in between. Germline-derived CDR1 and CDR2 are GTSNPN and SVGIG (reference sequence). CDR3 in amino acids: CAWSAGGLSNQPQHF. The CDR3 nucleotides are TGTGCCTGGAGTGCGGGAGGGTTGAGCAATCAGCCCCAGCATTTT.

CDR3 amino acids: CSAREYENQPQHF. Written as DNA, the CDR3 is TGCAGTGCTAGAGAGTATGAAAATCAGCCCCAGCATTTT. The chain carries TRBV20-1 and TRBJ1-5; D is uncertain. CDR3 length equals 13 residues. CDR1 DFQATT and CDR2 SNEGSKA come from the germline V gene (reference sequence). V was cut by 0 bases and J by 4 bases, with 7 bases left in between.

The CDR3 region is CASSSSRTWRETQYF. The CDR3 nucleotides are TGTGCCAGCAGCTCATCCAGGACCTGGCGAGAGACCCAGTACTTC. The chain couples TRBV7-9 to TRBJ2-5; D unclear. V was cut by 4 bases and J by 4 bases, with 16 bases left in between. The CDR3 totals 15 residues. Per the germline V gene, CDR1 is SEHNR and CDR2 is FQNEAQ (reference sequence).

The chain links TRBV29-1 to TRBJ2-1; possible D gene TRBD2, 5 bases. This CDR3 spans 11 amino acids. V lost 2 bases and J lost 6, with 5 bases in between. In germline, CDR1 is SQVTM, CDR2 ANQGSEA. CDR3 in amino acids: CSVERGNEQFF. CDR3 nucleotides: TGCAGCGTTGAACGGGGCAATGAGCAGTTCTTC.

DNA for the CDR3: TGTGCCAGCACTACCGGACTAGCGGGGGGTGACGAGCAGTACTTC. It translates to CASTTGLAGGDEQYF. The V call is TRBV6-1, the J call TRBJ2-7, with 14 bases matching TRBD2. The CDR3 loop spans 15 amino acids. CDR1 is MNHNS and CDR2 is SASEGT in the germline V gene. The V segment lost 7 bases and the J segment 5 bases; nucleotides outside the gene matches: 7.

The rearrangement links TRBV27 to TRBJ2-1; 7 nucleotides align to TRBD2. V dropped 4 bases and J dropped 0; count of bases not matched to a gene: 12. Per the germline V gene, CDR1 is MNHEY and CDR2 is SMNVEV (reference sequence). The CDR3 runs 18 residues. The CDR3: CASSSNHPSGSSYNEQFF. CDR3 coding DNA: TGTGCCAGCAGTTCCAACCACCCTAGCGGAAGCTCCTACAATGAGCAGTTCTTC.

This clonotype appeared many times. The chain uses TRBV20-1 and TRBJ2-1; 14 bases line up with TRBD2. Looked up from germline, CDR1 is DFQATT and CDR2 is SNEGSKA (reference sequence). With 4 bases clipped from V and 9 bases from J, the junction kept 14 bases outside the gene matches. The CDR3 extends over 17 amino acids. Here the CDR3 DNA reads TGCAGTGCTAACCTCCCGGGACTAGCGGGGGAGGGCGGTGAGCAGTTCTTC. Translation: CSANLPGLAGEGGEQFF.

V usage is TRBV12-3 or TRBV12-4 and J usage is TRBJ1-2; possibly TRBD1 for D (6 bases). The length of the CDR3 is 16 residues. Trimming took 6 bases from V and 6 from J, leaving 23 bases between them. DNA of the CDR3: TGTGCCAGCAGCCCCAAATTCGGGGGCAACCAAGATGGCTACACCTTC. Its protein product is CASSPKFGGNQDGYTF.

This clonotype was picked up a small number of times. The chain links TRBV12-3 or TRBV12-4 to TRBJ1-6; D ambiguous. Trimming removed 4 bases at V and 7 bases at J, with 8 bases between. The CDR3 consists of 13 residues. In DNA, the CDR3 is TGTGCCAGCAGTTCCGGAGGGAATTCACCCCTCCACTTT. Residues: CASSSGGNSPLHF.

The chain employs TRBV12-3 or TRBV12-4 and TRBJ2-5, with D perhaps TRBD2 (5 bases). V was pared by 5 bases and J by 0 bases, with 10 bases between. CDR3 length: 14 amino acids. The chain's CDR3 is CASSQLDHQETQYF. As DNA, the CDR3 is TGTGCCAGCAGTCAACTAGACCACCAAGAGACCCAGTACTTC.

This clonotype was counted a few times. J is TRBJ2-5 and V is TRBV28; the match to TRBD1 covers 9 bases. The CDR3 sequence is 15 residues long. The V and J ends lost 2 bases and 3 bases, in that order; junction bases with no gene match: 4. Germline lookup yields CDR1 MDHEN and CDR2 SYDVKM. Written as DNA, the CDR3 is TGTGCCAGCAGTTTAATTGGGACAGGGAAAGAGACCCAGTACTTC. This codes for CASSLIGTGKETQYF.

The chain combines TRBV15 with TRBJ2-4, with unresolved D. The CDR3 has 13 residues. V lost 1 base to trimming and J lost 12 bases, with 13 bases between them. CDR1 is LNHNV and CDR2 is YYDKDF in the germline V gene (reference sequence). The CDR3: CATSRVAPENQYF. The CDR3 DNA follows: TGTGCCACCAGCAGAGTTGCCCCGGAGAATCAGTACTTC.

This clonotype showed up just a few times. The V gene is TRBV12-3 or TRBV12-4, the J gene TRBJ2-7; TRBD1 matches at 8 bases. The CDR3 is 15 amino acids. V shed 6 bases and J 4 bases; nucleotides not matched to a gene: 11. Here the CDR3 DNA reads TGTGCCAGCAGCCGCCCCGGGACAGGAAGGTACGAGCAGTACTTC. Residues: CASSRPGTGRYEQYF.

In nucleotides, the CDR3 is TGCAGTGCTCGAAATAGCGGGGGGGATTACAATGAGCAGTTCTTC. Protein product: CSARNSGGDYNEQFF. The rearrangement uses TRBV20-1 and TRBJ2-1, with 11 bases identical to TRBD2. This CDR3 is built from 15 residues. The V gene's germline CDR1 is DFQATT and CDR2 SNEGSKA (reference sequence). After removal of 5 bases from V and 4 bases from J, the junction contained 7 bases not matched to a gene.

There are a few counts of this clonotype. The gene calls are TRBV10-3 and TRBJ2-3; D remains unclear. Trimming pared 5 bases from V and 3 bases from J, leaving 3 bases between. The length of the CDR3 is 11 residues. Germline assignment: CDR1 ENHRY and CDR2 SYGVKD. The CDR3 DNA sequence: TGTGCCATCAGTCAGACAGATACGCAGTATTTT. Its protein product is CAISQTDTQYF.

The chain recombines TRBV6-6 with TRBJ1-4, with D perhaps TRBD1 (6 bases). The CDR3 spans 16 residues. Trimming left V 5 bases short and J 4 bases short, with 17 bases between. The V gene's germline CDR1 is MNHNY and CDR2 SVGAGI (reference sequence). The chain's CDR3 is CASSGGIGQINEKLFF. CDR3 in DNA: TGTGCCAGCAGTGGGGGGATCGGACAGATTAATGAAAAACTGTTTTTT.

There are a few counts of this clonotype. The chain recombines TRBV5-1 with TRBJ2-1, with 9 bases aligning to TRBD1. The trim removed 4 bases at V and 4 bases at J, leaving 6 bases unmatched. This CDR3 is 15 amino acids long. Looked up from germline, CDR1 is SGHRS and CDR2 is YFSETQ. The CDR3 DNA sequence: TGCGCCAGCAGCCTAGGGACAGGGAATTACAATGAGCAGTTCTTC. Protein product: CASSLGTGNYNEQFF. The complete variable domain, with remaining parts taken from reference TRBV5-1 and TRBJ2-1, reads KAGVTQTPRYLIKTRGQQVTLSCSPISGHRSVSWYQQTPGQGLQFLFEYFSETQRNKGNFPGRFSGRQFSNSRSEMNVSTLELGDSALYLCASSLGTGNYNEQFFGPGTRLTVL.

The chain joins TRBV20-1 to TRBJ2-3, with TRBD2 matching 11 bases. V shed 6 bases, J shed 1 base, and the junction held 3 bases outside the gene matches. CDR3 size: 14 residues. Germline CDR1 DFQATT, CDR2 SNEGSKA (reference sequence). The CDR3, as DNA: TGCAGTGCACTAGCGGGAGTGGGCACAGATACGCAGTATTTT. This gives the protein CSALAGVGTDTQYF.

The chain uses TRBV3-1 and TRBJ2-7; D possibly uses TRBD1 or TRBD2 (7 bases each). The ends were cut back, 4 bases at V and 7 bases at J, with 20 bases in the middle. The germline V gene has CDR1 LGHDT and CDR2 YNNKEL (reference sequence). The CDR3 is made up of 15 amino acids. The CDR3 nucleotides are TGTGCCAGCAGCCCCCAAGACAGGGACTACAATGAGCAGTACTTC. Residues: CASSPQDRDYNEQYF.

In this sample, this clonotype turned up a few times. The chain employs TRBV5-5 and TRBJ1-6; D may be TRBD1 (5 bases). V gave up 2 bases and J gave up 7 bases, with 13 bases separating them. The CDR3 runs to 15 residues. Per germline, CDR1 SGHKS and CDR2 YYEKEE (reference sequence). The CDR3 DNA follows: TGTGCCAGCAGCTTCATGTTCGGGGGAAATTCACCCCTCCACTTT. Encoded protein: CASSFMFGGNSPLHF.